The rows below give T cell receptor beta chains drawn from one sample of a study of cytomegalovirus exposure and HLA in healthy donors. Sequenced by immunoSEQ multiplex PCR; TCRdb stores in-frame clones only, minus some. The sample consists of about 180,000 clones, about 77% of them appearing once. Sequencing was performed on PBMCs. Every receptor here comes from a man in his sixties in good health and CMV-seronegative. CDR3s include the opening cysteine and the closing phenylalanine or tryptophan. The order of the fields is V gene, J gene, clone size, CDR3 length, D gene, CDR3 protein, CDR3 DNA. D genes are given only for firm matches. Some rows mark clone size as missing; the rest say once, few, many or name a class of expanded clone.

V: TRBV6-6
J: TRBJ2-3
size: .
length: 11
D: .
CDR3: CASRDRDTQYF
DNA: TGTGCCAGCAGGGACAGAGATACGCAGTATTTT

V: TRBV15
J: TRBJ1-3
size: .
length: 16
D: .
CDR3: CATSRASPQIGNTIYF
DNA: TGTGCCACCAGCAGAGCCTCTCCTCAGATTGGAAACACCATATATTTT

V: TRBV9
J: TRBJ2-1
size: few
length: 17
D: TRBD2
CDR3: CASSVDLAGGPHNEQFF
DNA: TGTGCCAGCAGCGTAGACCTAGCGGGAGGGCCTCACAATGAGCAGTTCTTC

V: TRBV30
J: TRBJ2-7
size: .
length: 13
D: .
CDR3: CAWSTSTGYEQYF
DNA: TGTGCCTGGAGTACCTCAACAGGTTACGAGCAGTACTTC

V: TRBV27
J: TRBJ2-7
size: .
length: 12
D: .
CDR3: CASSQDNYEQYF
DNA: TGTGCCAGCAGTCAAGACAACTACGAGCAGTACTTC

V: TRBV2
J: TRBJ1-2
size: .
length: 14
D: TRBD1
CDR3: CASTPGGGPYGYTF
DNA: TGTGCCAGCACCCCAGGGGGTGGCCCCTATGGCTACACCTTC

V: TRBV6-5
J: TRBJ1-4
size: .
length: 16
D: .
CDR3: CASSYGTGTTNEKLFF
DNA: TGTGCCAGCAGTTACGGTACAGGGACAACTAATGAAAAACTGTTTTTT

V: TRBV5-1
J: TRBJ2-7
size: few
length: 14
D: .
CDR3: CASSSRLTGYEQYF
DNA: TGCGCCAGCAGTTCACGACTCACAGGGTACGAGCAGTACTTC

V: TRBV12-5
J: TRBJ1-1
size: .
length: 15
D: .
CDR3: CASGLGLRGGTEAFF
DNA: TGTGCTAGTGGTTTGGGGCTACGGGGGGGTACTGAAGCTTTCTTT

V: TRBV2
J: TRBJ2-7
size: .
length: 13
D: .
CDR3: CASRLDITYEQYF
DNA: TGTGCCAGCAGGCTGGACATCACGTACGAGCAGTACTTC

V: TRBV7-6
J: TRBJ1-2
size: .
length: 18
D: TRBD1
CDR3: CASSLAATGRLANYGYPF
DNA: TGTGCCAGCAGCTTAGCGGCGACAGGGCGGTTAGCTAACTATGGCTACCCCTTC

V: TRBV2
J: TRBJ1-2
size: .
length: 12
D: TRBD1
CDR3: CASSTYRGGYTF
DNA: TGTGCCAGCAGTACATACAGGGGCGGCTACACCTTC

V: TRBV5-4
J: TRBJ2-7
size: many
length: 14
D: TRBD2
CDR3: CASSLAGGSYEQYF
DNA: TGTGCCAGCAGCTTAGCGGGAGGATCCTACGAGCAGTACTTC

V: TRBV29-1
J: TRBJ1-2
size: .
length: 13
D: .
CDR3: CSVWGGSSDGYTF
DNA: TGCAGCGTTTGGGGGGGCAGTTCCGATGGCTACACCTTC

V: TRBV5-6
J: TRBJ1-2
size: .
length: 14
D: TRBD1
CDR3: CASSLFGQDYGYTF
DNA: TGTGCCAGCAGCTTGTTCGGACAGGACTATGGCTACACCTTC

V: TRBV15
J: TRBJ2-3
size: .
length: 14
D: .
CDR3: CATSREGDQDTQYF
DNA: TGTGCCACCAGCAGAGAAGGGGATCAAGATACGCAGTATTTT

V: TRBV5-4
J: TRBJ2-5
size: .
length: 14
D: .
CDR3: CASSLAVVPETQYF
DNA: TGTGCCAGCAGCTTGGCGGTAGTCCCAGAGACCCAGTACTTC

V: TRBV18
J: TRBJ2-3
size: .
length: 13
D: .
CDR3: CASSPYLTDTQYF
DNA: TGTGCCAGCTCACCATATCTGACAGATACGCAGTATTTT

V: TRBV4-3
J: TRBJ2-3
size: .
length: 16
D: TRBD2
CDR3: CASSRGTSRYTDTQYF
DNA: TGCGCCAGCAGCCGAGGGACTAGCAGATACACAGATACGCAGTATTTT

V: TRBV5-6
J: TRBJ2-7
size: .
length: 15
D: TRBD1
CDR3: CASSLWGTGLGEQYF
DNA: TGTGCCAGCAGCTTGTGGGGGACAGGCCTTGGCGAGCAGTACTTC

V: TRBV5-1
J: TRBJ1-4
size: .
length: 15
D: .
CDR3: CASSLAGETNEKLFF
DNA: TGCGCCAGCAGCTTGGCCGGGGAAACTAATGAAAAACTGTTTTTT

V: TRBV5-4
J: TRBJ2-3
size: few
length: 15
D: TRBD1
CDR3: CASSWGQGSTDTQYF
DNA: TGTGCCAGCAGCTGGGGACAGGGGAGCACAGATACGCAGTATTTT

V: TRBV6-1
J: TRBJ1-4
size: .
length: 11
D: .
CDR3: CASSELYGRHF
DNA: TGTGCCAGCAGTGAATTGTATGGCAGGCATTTT

V: TRBV11-2
J: TRBJ2-7
size: .
length: 16
D: .
CDR3: CASSLFGLAGENEQYF
DNA: TGTGCCAGCAGCTTATTTGGGTTGGCAGGGGAAAACGAGCAGTACTTC

V: TRBV6-5
J: TRBJ2-3
size: few
length: 15
D: .
CDR3: CASSFRDFYTDTQYF
DNA: TGTGCCAGCAGTTTCCGGGACTTCTACACAGATACGCAGTATTTT

V: TRBV7-6
J: TRBJ2-2
size: .
length: 14
D: .
CDR3: CASSLRVSTGELFF
DNA: TGTGCCAGCAGCTTACGAGTCTCCACCGGGGAGCTGTTTTTT

V: TRBV21-1
J: TRBJ2-7
size: .
length: 14
D: .
CDR3: CASSPPGQGNEQYF
DNA: TGTGCCAGCAGCCCCCCTGGACAGGGGAACGAGCAGTACTTC

V: TRBV10-3
J: TRBJ1-6
size: .
length: 13
D: .
CDR3: CASGGGRGSPLHF
DNA: TGTGCCAGCGGCGGGGGACGGGGTTCACCCCTCCACTTT

V: TRBV27
J: TRBJ1-4
size: .
length: 15
D: .
CDR3: CASSMSGIVNEKLFF
DNA: TGTGCCAGCAGTATGTCAGGGATCGTTAATGAAAAACTGTTTTTT

V: TRBV6-1
J: TRBJ1-2
size: .
length: 14
D: TRBD1
CDR3: CASSPGQEYYGYTF
DNA: TGTGCCAGCAGTCCGGGACAGGAGTACTATGGCTACACCTTC

V: TRBV11-3
J: TRBJ2-2
size: .
length: 14
D: TRBD1
CDR3: CASSRDRSTGELFF
DNA: TGTGCCAGCAGTCGGGACAGGAGCACCGGGGAGCTGTTTTTT

V: TRBV11-2
J: TRBJ2-7
size: .
length: 16
D: TRBD2
CDR3: CASSLETGGAPYEQYF
DNA: TGTGCCAGCAGCTTAGAAACGGGAGGCGCCCCCTACGAGCAGTACTTC

V: TRBV5-1
J: TRBJ2-3
size: .
length: 15
D: TRBD1
CDR3: CASSSDRGTADTQYF
DNA: TGCGCCAGCAGCTCGGACAGGGGAACCGCAGATACGCAGTATTTT

V: TRBV2
J: TRBJ2-7
size: few
length: 14
D: TRBD1
CDR3: CASSLRDRVYEQYF
DNA: TGTGCCAGCAGTCTCCGGGACAGGGTCTACGAGCAGTACTTC

V: TRBV27
J: TRBJ2-7
size: .
length: 14
D: TRBD2
CDR3: CASSPGLLSYEQYF
DNA: TGTGCCAGCAGTCCGGGACTACTTTCCTACGAGCAGTACTTC

V: TRBV19
J: TRBJ1-1
size: .
length: 18
D: .
CDR3: CASSINRDKELMNTEAFF
DNA: TGTGCCAGTAGTATCAACCGGGACAAGGAACTCATGAACACTGAAGCTTTCTTT

V: TRBV6-5
J: TRBJ1-3
size: .
length: 14
D: TRBD1
CDR3: CASRDSYSGNTIYF
DNA: TGTGCCAGCCGGGACAGCTACTCTGGAAACACCATATATTTT

V: TRBV29-1
J: TRBJ2-7
size: once
length: 14
D: .
CDR3: CSVEDRTSSYEQYF
DNA: TGCAGCGTTGAAGACAGGACAAGCTCCTACGAGCAGTACTTC

V: TRBV28
J: TRBJ2-2
size: .
length: 14
D: .
CDR3: CASDGGFPPGELFF
DNA: TGTGCCAGCGACGGGGGTTTCCCTCCCGGGGAGCTGTTTTTT

V: TRBV27
J: TRBJ2-2
size: .
length: 17
D: TRBD2
CDR3: CASSLSGGRAVTGELFF
DNA: TGTGCCAGCAGTTTATCGGGGGGGAGGGCCGTCACCGGGGAGCTGTTTTTT

V: TRBV6-1
J: TRBJ2-2
size: many
length: 15
D: .
CDR3: CASSAPAAGTGELFF
DNA: TGTGCCAGCAGTGCCCCTGCTGCCGGCACCGGGGAGCTGTTTTTT

V: TRBV6-6
J: TRBJ2-7
size: once
length: 13
D: .
CDR3: CASSRDNSYEQYF
DNA: TGTGCCAGCAGCAGGGACAACTCCTACGAGCAGTACTTC

V: TRBV5-8
J: TRBJ2-6
size: .
length: 17
D: TRBD2
CDR3: CASSTLGRGSGANVLTF
DNA: TGTGCCAGCAGCACCCTGGGGCGGGGGTCAGGTGCCAACGTCCTGACTTTC

V: TRBV5-1
J: TRBJ1-6
size: once
length: 14
D: .
CDR3: CASSERGPGSPLHF
DNA: TGCGCCAGCTCTGAGCGGGGACCTGGTTCACCCCTCCACTTT

V: TRBV5-1
J: TRBJ1-6
size: .
length: 15
D: TRBD1
CDR3: CASTKGGAAGSPLHF
DNA: TGCGCCAGTACGAAAGGGGGCGCCGCGGGATCACCCCTCCACTTT

V: TRBV10-2
J: TRBJ1-6
size: .
length: 13
D: .
CDR3: CASSDWPNSPLHF
DNA: TGCGCCAGCAGTGATTGGCCGAATTCACCCCTCCACTTT

V: TRBV7-3
J: TRBJ2-5
size: .
length: 15
D: TRBD2
CDR3: CASTSAGGAGETQYF
DNA: TGTGCCAGCACCTCGGCGGGGGGCGCGGGAGAGACCCAGTACTTC

V: TRBV7-6
J: TRBJ1-3
size: .
length: 22
D: TRBD1
CDR3: CASSLMAPGEGGAGGSGNTIYF
DNA: TGTGCCAGCAGCTTAATGGCCCCCGGTGAAGGGGGCGCGGGGGGCTCTGGAAACACCATATATTTT

V: TRBV7-2
J: TRBJ2-1
size: few
length: 15
D: TRBD2
CDR3: CASRRRTSGLNEQFF
DNA: TGTGCCAGCAGGCGACGGACTAGCGGACTGAATGAGCAGTTCTTC

V: TRBV2
J: TRBJ1-4
size: .
length: 15
D: .
CDR3: CASSETGLANEKLFF
DNA: TGTGCCAGCAGCGAAACAGGGCTTGCTAATGAAAAACTGTTTTTT

V: TRBV2
J: TRBJ2-1
size: few
length: 15
D: .
CDR3: CASNRLGVAYNEQFF
DNA: TGTGCCAGCAACCGACTAGGCGTAGCCTACAATGAGCAGTTCTTC

V: TRBV5-5
J: TRBJ1-2
size: .
length: 14
D: .
CDR3: CASSSRTGNYGYTF
DNA: TGTGCCAGCAGCTCTCGGACGGGGAACTATGGCTACACCTTC

V: TRBV5-1
J: TRBJ2-7
size: .
length: 14
D: .
CDR3: CASSLVGQSYEQYF
DNA: TGCGCCAGCAGCTTGGTAGGACAGTCCTACGAGCAGTACTTC

V: TRBV28
J: TRBJ2-2
size: once
length: 13
D: .
CDR3: CASSFSGTGELFF
DNA: TGTGCCAGCAGTTTTTCGGGGACCGGGGAGCTGTTTTTT

V: TRBV9
J: TRBJ2-2
size: .
length: 16
D: TRBD2
CDR3: CASSVRLAASTGELFF
DNA: TGTGCCAGCAGCGTAAGGCTAGCGGCTAGCACCGGGGAGCTGTTTTTT

V: TRBV7-2
J: TRBJ1-5
size: .
length: 13
D: .
CDR3: CASMQGGNQPQHF
DNA: TGTGCCAGCATGCAGGGTGGCAATCAGCCCCAGCATTTT

V: TRBV2
J: TRBJ2-3
size: once
length: 17
D: TRBD2
CDR3: CASNIGLAGARTDTQYF
DNA: TGTGCCAGCAATATCGGTCTAGCGGGGGCCCGCACAGATACGCAGTATTTT